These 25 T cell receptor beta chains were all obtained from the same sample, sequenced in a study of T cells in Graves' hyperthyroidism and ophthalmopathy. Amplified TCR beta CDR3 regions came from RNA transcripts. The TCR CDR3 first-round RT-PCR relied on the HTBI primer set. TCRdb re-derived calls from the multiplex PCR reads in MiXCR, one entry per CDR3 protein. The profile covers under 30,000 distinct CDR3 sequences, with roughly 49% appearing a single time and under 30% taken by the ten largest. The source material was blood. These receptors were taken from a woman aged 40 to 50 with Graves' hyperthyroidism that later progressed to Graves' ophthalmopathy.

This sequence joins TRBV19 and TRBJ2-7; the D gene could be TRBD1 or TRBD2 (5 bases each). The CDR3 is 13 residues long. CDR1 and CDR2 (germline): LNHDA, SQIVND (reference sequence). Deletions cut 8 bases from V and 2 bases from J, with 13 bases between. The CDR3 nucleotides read TGTGCCAGTTCAAACGGGGCTCCCTACGAGCAGTACTTC. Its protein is CASSNGAPYEQYF.

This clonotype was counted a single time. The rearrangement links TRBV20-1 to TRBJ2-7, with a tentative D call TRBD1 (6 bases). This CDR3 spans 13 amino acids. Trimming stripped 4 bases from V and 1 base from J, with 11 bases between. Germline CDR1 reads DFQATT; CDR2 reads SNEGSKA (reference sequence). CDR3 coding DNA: TGCAGTGCTAACCGGGACACTTCCTACGAGCAGTACTTC. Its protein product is CSANRDTSYEQYF.

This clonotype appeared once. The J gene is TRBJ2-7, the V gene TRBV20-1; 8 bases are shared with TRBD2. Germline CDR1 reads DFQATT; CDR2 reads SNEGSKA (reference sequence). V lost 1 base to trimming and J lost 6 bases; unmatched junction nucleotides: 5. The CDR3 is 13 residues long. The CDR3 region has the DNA TGCAGTGCTAGAGGAGTAGCGGGAATCGAGCAGTACTTC. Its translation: CSARGVAGIEQYF.

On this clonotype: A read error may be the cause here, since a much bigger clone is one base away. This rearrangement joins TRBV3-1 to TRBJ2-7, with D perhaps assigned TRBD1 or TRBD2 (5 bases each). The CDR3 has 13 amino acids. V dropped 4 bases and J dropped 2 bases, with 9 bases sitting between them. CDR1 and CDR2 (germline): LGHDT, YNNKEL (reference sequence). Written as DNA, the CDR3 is TGTGCCAGCAGCCGGGACCCCGCCTACGAGCAGTACTTC. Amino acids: CASSRDPAYEQYF.

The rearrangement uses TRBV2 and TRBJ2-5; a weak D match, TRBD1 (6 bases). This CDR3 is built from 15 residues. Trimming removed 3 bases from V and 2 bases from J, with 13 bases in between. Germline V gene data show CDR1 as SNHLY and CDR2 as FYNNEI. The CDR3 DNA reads TGTGCCAGCAGTGAGGCAGGGACATTACAAGAGACCCAGTACTTC. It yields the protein CASSEAGTLQETQYF.

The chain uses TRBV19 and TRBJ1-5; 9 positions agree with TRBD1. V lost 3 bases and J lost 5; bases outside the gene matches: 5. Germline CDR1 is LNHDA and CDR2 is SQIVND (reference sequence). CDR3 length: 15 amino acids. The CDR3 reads CASSMTGGGDQPQHF. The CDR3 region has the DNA TGTGCCAGTAGTATGACAGGGGGGGGCGATCAGCCCCAGCATTTT.

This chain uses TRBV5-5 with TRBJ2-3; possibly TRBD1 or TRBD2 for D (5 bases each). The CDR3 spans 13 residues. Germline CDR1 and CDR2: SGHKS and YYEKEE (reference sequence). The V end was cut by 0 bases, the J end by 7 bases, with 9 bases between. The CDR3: CASSLVGTYTQYF. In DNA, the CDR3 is TGTGCCAGCAGCTTGGTGGGGACCTATACGCAGTATTTT.

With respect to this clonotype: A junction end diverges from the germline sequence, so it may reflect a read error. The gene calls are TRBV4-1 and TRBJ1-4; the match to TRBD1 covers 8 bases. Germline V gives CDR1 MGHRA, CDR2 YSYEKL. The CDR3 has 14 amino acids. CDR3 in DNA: TGCGCCGGCAGCCGCCAGGGGGCTAATGATAAACTGTTTTTT. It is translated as CAGSRQGANDKLFF.

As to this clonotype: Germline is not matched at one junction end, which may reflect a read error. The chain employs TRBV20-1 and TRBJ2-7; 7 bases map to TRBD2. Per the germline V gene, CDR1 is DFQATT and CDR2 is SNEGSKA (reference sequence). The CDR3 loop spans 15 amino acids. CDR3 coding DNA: TGCGGTGCTAGTAGTCTGCGGGAGAGCTCCTACGAGCAGTACTTC. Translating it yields CGASSLRESSYEQYF.

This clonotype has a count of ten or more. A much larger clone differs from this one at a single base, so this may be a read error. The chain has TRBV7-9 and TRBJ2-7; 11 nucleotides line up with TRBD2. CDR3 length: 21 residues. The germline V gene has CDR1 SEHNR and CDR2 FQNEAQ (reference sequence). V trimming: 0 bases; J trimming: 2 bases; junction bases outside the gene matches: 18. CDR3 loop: CASSLAGGWETSGTRAYEQYF. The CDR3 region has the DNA TGTGCCAGCAGCTTAGCGGGAGGTTGGGAGACTAGCGGGACCCGCGCCTACGAGCAGTACTTC.

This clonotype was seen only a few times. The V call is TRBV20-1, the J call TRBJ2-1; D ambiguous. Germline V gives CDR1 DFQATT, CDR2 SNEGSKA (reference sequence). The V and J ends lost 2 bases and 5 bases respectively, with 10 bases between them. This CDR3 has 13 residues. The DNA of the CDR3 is TGCAGTGCTAGAAGAGGCCCCCACAATGAGCAGTTCTTC. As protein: CSARRGPHNEQFF.

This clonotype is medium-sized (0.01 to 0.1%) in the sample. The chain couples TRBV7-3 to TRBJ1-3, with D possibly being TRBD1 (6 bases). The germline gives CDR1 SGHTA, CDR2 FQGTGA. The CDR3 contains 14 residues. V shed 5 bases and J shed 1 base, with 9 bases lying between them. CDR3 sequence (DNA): TGTGCCAGCAGCACAACAGGGTCTGGAAACACCATATATTTT. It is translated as CASSTTGSGNTIYF. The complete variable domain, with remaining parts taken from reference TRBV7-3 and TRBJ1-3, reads GAGVSQTPSNKVTEKGKYVELRCDPISGHTALYWYRQSLGQGPEFLIYFQGTGAADDSGLPNDRFFAVRPEGSVSTLKIQRTERGDSAVYLCASSTTGSGNTIYFGEGSWLTVV.

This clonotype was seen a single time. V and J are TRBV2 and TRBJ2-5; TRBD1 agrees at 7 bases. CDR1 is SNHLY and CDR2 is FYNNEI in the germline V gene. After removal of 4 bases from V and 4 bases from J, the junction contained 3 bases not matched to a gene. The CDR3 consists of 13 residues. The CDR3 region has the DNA TGTGCCAGCAGTGTATCAGGGGGAGAGACCCAGTACTTC. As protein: CASSVSGGETQYF. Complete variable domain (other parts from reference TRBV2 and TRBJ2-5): EPEVTQTPSHQVTQMGQEVILRCVPISNHLYFYWYRQILGQKVEFLVSFYNNEISEKSEIFDDQFSVERPDGSNFTLKIRSTKLEDSAMYFCASSVSGGETQYFGPGTRLLVL.

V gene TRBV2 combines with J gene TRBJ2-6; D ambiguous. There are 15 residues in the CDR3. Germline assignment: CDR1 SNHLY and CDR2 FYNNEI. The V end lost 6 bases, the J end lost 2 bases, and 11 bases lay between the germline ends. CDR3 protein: CASRGDITGANVLTF. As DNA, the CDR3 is TGTGCCAGCAGAGGAGATATCACTGGGGCCAACGTCCTGACTTTC.

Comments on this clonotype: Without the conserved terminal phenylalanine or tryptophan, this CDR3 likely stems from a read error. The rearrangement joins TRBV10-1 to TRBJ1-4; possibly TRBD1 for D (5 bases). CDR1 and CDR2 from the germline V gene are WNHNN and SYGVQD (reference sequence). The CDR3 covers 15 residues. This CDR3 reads CAGSEGSAGNEKLFY. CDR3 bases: TGCGCCGGCAGCGAAGGGTCGGCAGGGAATGAAAAACTGTTTTAT.

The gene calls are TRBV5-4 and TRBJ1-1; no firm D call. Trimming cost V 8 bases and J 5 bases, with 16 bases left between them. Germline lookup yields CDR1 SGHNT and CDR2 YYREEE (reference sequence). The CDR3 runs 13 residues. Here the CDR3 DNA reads TGTGCCAGTAGTACGGGAGGCGGGACTGAAGCTTTCTTT. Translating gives CASSTGGGTEAFF.

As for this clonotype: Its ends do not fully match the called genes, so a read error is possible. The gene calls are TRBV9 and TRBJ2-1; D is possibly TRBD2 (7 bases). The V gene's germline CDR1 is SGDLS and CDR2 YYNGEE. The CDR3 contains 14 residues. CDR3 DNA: TGTGCCAGCAGCGTAGAACGGGAGAGGGGGAGGGAGGTCTTC. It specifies CASSVERERGREVF.

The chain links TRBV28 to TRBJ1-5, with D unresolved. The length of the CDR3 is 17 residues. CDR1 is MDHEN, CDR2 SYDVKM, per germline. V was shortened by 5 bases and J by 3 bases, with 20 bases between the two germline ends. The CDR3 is CASSDFGVRNINQPQHF. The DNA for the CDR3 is TGTGCCAGCAGTGACTTCGGGGTTCGGAATATCAATCAGCCCCAGCATTTT.

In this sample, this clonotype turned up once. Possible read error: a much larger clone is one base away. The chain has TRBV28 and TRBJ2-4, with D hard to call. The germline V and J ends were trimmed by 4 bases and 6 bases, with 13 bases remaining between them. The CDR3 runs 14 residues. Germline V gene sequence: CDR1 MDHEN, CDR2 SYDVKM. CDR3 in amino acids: CASSSARFGNIQYF. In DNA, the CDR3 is TGTGCCAGCAGTTCGGCACGGTTTGGAAACATTCAGTACTTC. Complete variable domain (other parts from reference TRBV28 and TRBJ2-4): DVKVTQSSRYLVKRTGEKVFLECVQDMDHENMFWYRQDPGLGLRLIYFSYDVKMKEKGDIPEGYSVSREKKERFSLILESASTNQTSMYLCASSSARFGNIQYFGAGTRLSVL.

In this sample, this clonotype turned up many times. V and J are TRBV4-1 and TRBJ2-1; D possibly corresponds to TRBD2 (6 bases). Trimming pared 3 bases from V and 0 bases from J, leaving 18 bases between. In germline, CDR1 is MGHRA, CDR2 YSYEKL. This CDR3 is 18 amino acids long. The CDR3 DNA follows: TGCGCCAGCAGCCACGTTCTAGCGTCGGCAAGCTCCTACAATGAGCAGTTCTTC. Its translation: CASSHVLASASSYNEQFF.

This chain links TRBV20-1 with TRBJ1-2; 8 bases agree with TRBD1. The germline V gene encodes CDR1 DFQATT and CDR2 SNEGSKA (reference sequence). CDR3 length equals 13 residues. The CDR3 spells CRPFRDRPYGYTF. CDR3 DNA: TGCAGGCCTTTCCGGGACAGGCCCTATGGCTACACCTTC.

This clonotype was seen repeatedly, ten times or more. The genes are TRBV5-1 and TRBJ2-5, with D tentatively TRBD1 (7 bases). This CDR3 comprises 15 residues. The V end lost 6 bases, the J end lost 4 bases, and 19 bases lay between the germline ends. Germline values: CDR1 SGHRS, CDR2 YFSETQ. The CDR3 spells CASNQGGAGGETQYF. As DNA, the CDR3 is TGCGCCAGCAACCAAGGGGGCGCCGGGGGAGAGACCCAGTACTTC.

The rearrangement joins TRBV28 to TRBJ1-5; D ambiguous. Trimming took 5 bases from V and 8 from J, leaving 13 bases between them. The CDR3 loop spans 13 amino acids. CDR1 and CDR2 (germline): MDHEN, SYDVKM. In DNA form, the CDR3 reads TGTGCCAGCAGTCCTACTAGGAGGGAGCCCCAGCATTTT. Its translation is CASSPTRREPQHF.

Written as DNA, the CDR3 is TGTGCCAGCAGTTTTCGTACGGCCGCTGAAGCTTTCTTT. This translates into CASSFRTAAEAFF. V is TRBV12-3 or TRBV12-4 and J is TRBJ1-1; D is uncertain. The V gene lost 3 bases and the J gene lost 6 bases, with 11 bases spanning the gap. The CDR3 sequence is 13 residues long.

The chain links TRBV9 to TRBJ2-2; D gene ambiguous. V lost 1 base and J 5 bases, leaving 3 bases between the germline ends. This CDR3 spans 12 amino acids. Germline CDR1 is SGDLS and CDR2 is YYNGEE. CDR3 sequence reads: CASSVQTGELFF. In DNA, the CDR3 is TGTGCCAGCAGCGTACAAACCGGGGAGCTGTTTTTT.